A selection of T cell receptor beta chains follows, all from one sample in a study of T cells after posttransplantation cyclophosphamide. The method was immunoSEQ multiplex PCR; TCRdb's version includes in-frame clones alone and lacks a portion of them. The table records about 12,000 clones, around 80% of them present only once. The specimen comprised PBMCs, sampled roughly 370 days after allogeneic stem cell transplant with calcineurin inhibitor and methotrexate. These receptors came from a young adult male patient who received an allogeneic stem cell transplant from an unrelated donor, was CMV-positive, and had acute GVHD only. Some of these T cells may belong to the graft donor. Each CDR3 is given without its conserved first and last residue.

>TRBV4-1|TRBJ1-4
ASSQGAGLDEKLF
>TRBV6-1|TRBJ2-1
ASSEQGAKGYNEQF
>TRBV19|TRBJ2-7
ASSIVTGAHEQY
>TRBV2|TRBJ1-5
ASSVTTDSPYQPQH
>TRBV11-3|TRBJ2-7
ASSSTVSSYEQY
>TRBV2|TRBJ2-7
ASSPGEAHEQY
>TRBV7-8|TRBJ1-5
ASSLGQGNQPQH
>TRBV4-1|TRBJ2-3
ASRKWPGGTTDTQY
>TRBV29-1|TRBJ2-7
SVEDTTTGKGQY
>TRBV5-1|TRBJ1-5
ASSLTGDNQPQH
>TRBV27|TRBJ1-2
ASSLVSVAGVEDGYT
>TRBV27|TRBJ1-1
ASRRTGNTEAF
>TRBV10-3|TRBJ2-3
AISPAGADTQY
>TRBV27|TRBJ2-2
ASSSMDFGNTGELF
>TRBV5-6|TRBJ2-3
ASSVGTSGGYSTDTQY
>TRBV7-8|TRBJ2-7
ASSLGGRGDYEQY
>TRBV5-1|TRBJ2-3
ASKQAPDTQY